This entry features one T cell receptor (beta chain) sequence. What antigen it recognizes has not been identified. One base away there is no much larger clone; base qualities are not given. This specimen comes from a study of identifying expanded T cells in peripheral blood (dated by TCRdb to between 2018 and 2020). The study in broad terms: Separate aliquots of the same genomic DNA pool were sequenced to produce technical replicates, and four replicates were compared in pairs.

During the collection period, no immune events, such as infections, were documented for the healthy donors. To calibrate time-dependent variance in a beta-binomial model of T-cell clone differential abundance, blood repertoires from healthy donors were used as a training cohort. There were roughly 10 healthy donors in the training cohort, of whom 3 were female and 7 were male. The donors were between about 25 and 70 years old, with an average age of approximately 45 years. Whole blood from each healthy donor was obtained from a commercial supplier and was collected at three time points 2 to 3 weeks apart. Genomic DNA was extracted from unsorted whole blood for immunosequencing. The immunoSEQ Assay, which relies on bias-controlled multiplex PCR amplification of genomic DNA, was used to profile TCRbeta CDR3 regions. Concerning the study's data processing: To quantify the absolute abundance of each unique TCRbeta CDR3 region, the sequences were collapsed and filtered. Differential abundance was assessed using a binomial (Fisher-equivalent) model and a beta-binomial model in which time-dependent variance fitted from healthy donors was added. Clones with fewer than 5 combined templates were removed, and a clone was called differentially abundant if the clone's Benjamini-Hochberg FDR was below 0.01. The form v = (b*log(k)+a)^2 was used to model beta-binomial variance as a function of total template count across the two samples. The immuneACCESS repertoire file appears here via TCRdb, limited to in-frame rearrangements. These files lack a portion of the clones; in checked studies, under half of the deficit traces to unresolved V genes, and the cause of the others is not known. V, J and clone size were drawn from that table, and D and trimming were deduced from the DNA. Counted in this sample were 70,000 to 100,000 clones; around 90% of them appeared once. The ten largest account for roughly 20% of the sample.

What the authors observed across the whole study: The authors expected that over much longer intervals, such as months to years, biological variance in healthy repertoires might increase even further. Between technical replicates the binomial model flagged about 1.2 differentially abundant clones, whereas over about 2 weeks the binomial model flagged about 15 and over about 4 weeks 19 to 20. Across all healthy donors, variance in clone template counts between approximately two-week samples was found to increase significantly with total template count. Both the number of clones called differentially abundant and the false-positive rate were significantly reduced by the beta-binomial model across all healthy-donor time intervals.

The specimen was blood. This receptor was obtained from a person aged 18-70 years in good health.

The CDR3 is CASSPPRIIGTDTQYF. The nucleotide sequence is TGTGCCAGCTCACCACCGCGGATTATCGGCACAGATACGCAGTATTTT. The chain joins TRBV18 to TRBJ2-3, with no confidently assigned D gene. Looking up the germline V gene yields CDR1 KGHSH and CDR2 LQKENI. The CDR3 has 16 amino acids, counting the end cysteine and phenylalanine. CDR3 DNA is the only sequence kept; it has 48 bases, read in frame from the first base. Trimming costs V 0 bases and J 1 base, and their ends lie 11 bases apart.